Each of the 11 T cell receptor beta chains below was sequenced from the same sample in a study of blood T cell repertoires in COVID-19 (dated by TCRdb to the early 2020s). Libraries came from the immunoSEQ multiplex PCR assay. The table was pulled from immuneACCESS by TCRdb, which kept in-frame rearrangements only. Such tables lose some clones; where checked, under half of the loss comes from unresolved V genes, and the rest has no known cause. The sample data list 150,000 or so clones, and approximately 87% of these were observed just once. The ten largest clones capture 40% to 55% of the sample. Sequencing was performed on peripheral blood. These receptors originate from a human donor in a cohort sampled during active COVID-19.

The chain joins TRBV19 to TRBJ1-5; tentatively, D is TRBD1 (5 bases). In germline, CDR1 is LNHDA, CDR2 SQIVND (reference sequence). The CDR3 is 14 residues long. V lost 3 bases, J lost 6 bases, and 12 bases lay in between. For the CDR3, the DNA is TGTGCCAGTAGTATGGGCCCTCAGGGTCAGCCCCAGCATTTT. It encodes CASSMGPQGQPQHF.

The chain uses TRBV27 and TRBJ1-6; D is uncertain. Germline CDR1 and CDR2: MNHEY and SMNVEV (reference sequence). V lost 5 bases and J 2 bases, leaving 16 bases between the germline ends. There are 17 residues in the CDR3. The CDR3 loop is CASSPTIGPPYNSPLHF. The CDR3 region has the DNA TGTGCCAGCAGTCCAACAATTGGTCCGCCCTATAATTCACCCCTCCACTTT.

The chain links TRBV18 to TRBJ2-3, with 13 nucleotides matching TRBD2. CDR1 and CDR2 (germline): KGHSH, LQKENI. This CDR3 is built from 17 residues. J was trimmed by 2 bases and V by 3 bases; bases with no gene match: 5. The CDR3 here is CASSPRLAGGTTDTQYF. CDR3 coding DNA: TGTGCCAGCTCACCCCGACTAGCGGGGGGCACCACAGATACGCAGTATTTT.

The V gene is TRBV28, the J gene TRBJ1-1; possibly TRBD1 for D (5 bases). The CDR3 sequence is 13 residues long. V gave up 2 bases and J gave up 3 bases, with 7 bases separating them. CDR1 is MDHEN, CDR2 SYDVKM, per germline. CDR3 DNA: TGTGCCAGCAGTTTAGACAGCTACACTGAAGCTTTCTTT. It is translated as CASSLDSYTEAFF. Filled out from reference TRBV28 and TRBJ1-1, the complete variable domain reads DVKVTQSSRYLVKRTGEKVFLECVQDMDHENMFWYRQDPGLGLRLIYFSYDVKMKEKGDIPEGYSVSREKKERFSLILESASTNQTSMYLCASSLDSYTEAFFGQGTRLTVV.

This chain links TRBV5-4 with TRBJ2-6, with D hard to call. V was shortened by 4 bases and J by 0 bases, with 8 bases between the two germline ends. CDR3 size: 15 residues. Per the germline V gene, CDR1 is SGHNT and CDR2 is YYREEE (reference sequence). The CDR3 region has the DNA TGTGCCAGCAGCGGGCGAGACTCTGGGGCCAACGTCCTGACTTTC. It specifies CASSGRDSGANVLTF.

This clone was counted between two and nine times. This sequence joins TRBV5-1 and TRBJ2-7; D call uncertain. Germline lookup yields CDR1 SGHRS and CDR2 YFSETQ. V lost 0 bases, J lost 0 bases, and 7 bases lay in between. CDR3 length: 14 residues. CDR3 protein: CASSLDRRSYEQYF. CDR3 DNA sequence: TGCGCCAGCAGCTTGGACAGACGCTCCTACGAGCAGTACTTC.

This chain joins TRBV7-7 and TRBJ2-2; 8 bases align to TRBD1. The germline V gene has CDR1 SSHAT and CDR2 FNYEAQ (reference sequence). The CDR3 is 18 residues long. V shed 2 bases, J shed 1 base, and the junction held 9 bases outside the gene matches. CDR3 amino acids: CASSLRPRDRMNTGELFF. The CDR3 DNA reads as TGTGCCAGCAGCTTACGGCCCCGGGACAGGATGAACACCGGGGAGCTGTTTTTT. The whole variable domain, remainder taken from reference TRBV7-7 and TRBJ2-2, is GAGVSQSPRYKVTKRGQDVTLRCDPISSHATLYWYQQALGQGPEFLTYFNYEAQPDKSGLPSDRFSAERPEGSISTLTIQRTEQRDSAMYRCASSLRPRDRMNTGELFFGEGSRLTVL.

The V call is TRBV5-1, the J call TRBJ2-2; 11 bases are a match to TRBD1. The CDR3 consists of 14 residues. Trimming at V came to 4 bases and at J to 7 bases, leaving 3 bases not matched to a gene. From germline, CDR1 is SGHRS and CDR2 YFSETQ. The CDR3: CASSRDRGDGELFF. Here the CDR3 DNA reads TGCGCCAGCAGCCGGGACAGGGGGGACGGGGAGCTGTTTTTT.

V gene TRBV24-1 combines with J gene TRBJ2-3; 7 bases match TRBD1. V dropped 4 bases and J dropped 5; count of bases not matched to a gene: 5. The germline gives CDR1 KGHDR, CDR2 SFDVKD. The CDR3 spans 14 residues. CDR3 DNA: TGTGCCACCAGTGAACAGGGGCGTGAAGATACGCAGTATTTT. Its protein is CATSEQGREDTQYF.

The V and J genes are TRBV9 and TRBJ1-6; 7 bases match TRBD1. Germline CDR1 and CDR2: SGDLS and YYNGEE. This CDR3 spans 15 amino acids. With 0 bases clipped from V and 11 bases from J, the junction kept 8 bases outside the gene matches. DNA of the CDR3: TGTGCCAGCAGCGTAGGGGTACAGGGGTCCCCACCCCTCCACTTT. Its translation: CASSVGVQGSPPLHF.

This sequence joins TRBV5-1 and TRBJ1-1; 8 bases match TRBD1. The CDR3 is 13 amino acids. The trim removed 3 bases at V and 10 bases at J, leaving 8 bases unmatched. The germline V gene encodes CDR1 SGHRS and CDR2 YFSETQ. CDR3 region: CASSSPDRVRAFF. CDR3 nucleotide sequence: TGCGCCAGCAGCTCCCCGGACAGGGTAAGAGCTTTCTTT.